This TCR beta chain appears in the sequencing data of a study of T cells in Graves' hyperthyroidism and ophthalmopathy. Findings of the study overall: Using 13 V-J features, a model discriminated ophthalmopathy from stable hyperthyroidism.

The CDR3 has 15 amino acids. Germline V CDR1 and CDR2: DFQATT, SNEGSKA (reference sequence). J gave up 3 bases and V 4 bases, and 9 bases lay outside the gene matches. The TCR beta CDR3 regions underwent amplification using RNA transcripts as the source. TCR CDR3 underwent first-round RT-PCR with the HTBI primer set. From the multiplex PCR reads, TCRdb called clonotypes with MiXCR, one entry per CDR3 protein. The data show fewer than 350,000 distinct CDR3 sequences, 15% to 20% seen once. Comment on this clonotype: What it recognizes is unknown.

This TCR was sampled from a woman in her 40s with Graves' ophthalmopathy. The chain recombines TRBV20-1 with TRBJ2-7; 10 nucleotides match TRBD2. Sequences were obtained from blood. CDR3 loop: CSANRDPSGSYEQYF. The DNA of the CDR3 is TGCAGTGCTAACAGGGATCCTAGCGGGAGCTACGAGCAGTACTTC.